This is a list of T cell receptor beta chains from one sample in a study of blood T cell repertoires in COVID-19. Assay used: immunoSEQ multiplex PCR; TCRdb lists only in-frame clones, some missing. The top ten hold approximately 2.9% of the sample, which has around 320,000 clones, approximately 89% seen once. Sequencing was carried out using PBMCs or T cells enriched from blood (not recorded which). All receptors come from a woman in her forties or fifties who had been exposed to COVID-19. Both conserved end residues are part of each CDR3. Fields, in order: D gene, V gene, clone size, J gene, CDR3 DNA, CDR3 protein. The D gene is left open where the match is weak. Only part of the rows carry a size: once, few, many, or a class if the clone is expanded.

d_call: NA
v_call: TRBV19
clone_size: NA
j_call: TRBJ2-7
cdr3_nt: TGTGCCAGTAGCACGGAGGGTCCGGGCATATACGAGCAGTACTTC
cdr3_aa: CASSTEGPGIYEQYF

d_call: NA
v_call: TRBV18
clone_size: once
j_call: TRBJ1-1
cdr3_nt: TGTGCCAGCTCACCACAACAGAACACTGAAGCTTTCTTT
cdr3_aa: CASSPQQNTEAFF

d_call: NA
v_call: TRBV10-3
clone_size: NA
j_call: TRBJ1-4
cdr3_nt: TGTGCCATCAGTGAGTCTATGATACAGGGAGAAGAAAAACTGTTTTTT
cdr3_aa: CAISESMIQGEEKLFF

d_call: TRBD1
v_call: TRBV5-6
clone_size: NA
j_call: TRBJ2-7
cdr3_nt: TGTGCCAGCAGACAGGGGGCAGTTTACGAGCAGTACTTC
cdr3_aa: CASRQGAVYEQYF

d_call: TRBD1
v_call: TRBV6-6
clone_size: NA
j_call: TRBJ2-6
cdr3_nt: TGTGCCAGCAGTCGAGACAGGGTACTTTCTGGGGCCAACGTCCTGACTTTC
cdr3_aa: CASSRDRVLSGANVLTF

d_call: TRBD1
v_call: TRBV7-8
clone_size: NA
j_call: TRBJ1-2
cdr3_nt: TGTGCCAGCAGCTTAGGACAGGGAGGCGGCTACACCTTC
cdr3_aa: CASSLGQGGGYTF

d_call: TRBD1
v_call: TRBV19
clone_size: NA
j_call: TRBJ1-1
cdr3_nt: TGTGCCAGTAGTGAATTGGACAGGGCCGACACTGAAGCTTTCTTT
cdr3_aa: CASSELDRADTEAFF

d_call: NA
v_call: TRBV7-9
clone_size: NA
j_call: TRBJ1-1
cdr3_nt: TGTGCCAGCAGGTCTCTTGGGGGACAAGGTGAAGCTTTCTTT
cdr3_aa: CASRSLGGQGEAFF

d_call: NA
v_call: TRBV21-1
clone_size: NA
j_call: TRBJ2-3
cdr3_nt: TGTGCCAGCAGCAAAAAGTTGGTGAGAAGCACAGATACGCAGTATTTT
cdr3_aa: CASSKKLVRSTDTQYF

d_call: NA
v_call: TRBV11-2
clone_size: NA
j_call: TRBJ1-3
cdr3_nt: TGTGCCAGCAGCGCGACAGTCTCTGGAAACACCATATATTTT
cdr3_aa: CASSATVSGNTIYF

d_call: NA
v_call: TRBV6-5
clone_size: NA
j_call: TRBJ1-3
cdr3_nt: TGTGCCAGCACTAGGAGCTTCTCTGGAAACACCATATATTTT
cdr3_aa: CASTRSFSGNTIYF

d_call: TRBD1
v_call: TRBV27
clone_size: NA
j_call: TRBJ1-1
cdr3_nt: TGTGCCAGCAGTATTACAGGGGGCGGGACTGAAGCTTTCTTT
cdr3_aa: CASSITGGGTEAFF

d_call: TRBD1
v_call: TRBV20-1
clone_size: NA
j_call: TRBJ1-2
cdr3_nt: TGCAGTGCTCCACAGGGGAATGGCTACACCTTC
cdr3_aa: CSAPQGNGYTF

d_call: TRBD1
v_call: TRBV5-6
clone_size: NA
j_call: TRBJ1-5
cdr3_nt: TGTGCCAGCTCCTTCTCAAGGACAGGGGTTCGGCAGCCCCAGCATTTT
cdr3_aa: CASSFSRTGVRQPQHF

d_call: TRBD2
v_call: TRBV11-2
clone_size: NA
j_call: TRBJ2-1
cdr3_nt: TGTGCCAGCAGCTTAGACGGGGGGGTTTCCAATGAGCAGTTCTTC
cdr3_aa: CASSLDGGVSNEQFF

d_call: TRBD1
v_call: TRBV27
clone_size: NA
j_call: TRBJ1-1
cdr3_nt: TGTGCCAGCAGCCCAGGACAGGGGAGGAACACTGAAGCTTTCTTT
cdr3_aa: CASSPGQGRNTEAFF

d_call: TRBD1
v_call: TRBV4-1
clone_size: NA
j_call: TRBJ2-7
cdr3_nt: TGCGCCAGCAGCCAAGCGACAGGGATCCCCTACGAGCAGTACTTC
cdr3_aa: CASSQATGIPYEQYF

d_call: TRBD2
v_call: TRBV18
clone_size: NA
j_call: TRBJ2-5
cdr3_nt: TGTGCCAGCTCCCGAACGGGACTAGCGGACCCAGAGACCCAGTACTTC
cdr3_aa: CASSRTGLADPETQYF

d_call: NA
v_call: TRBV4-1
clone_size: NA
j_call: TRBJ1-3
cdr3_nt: TGCGCCAGCAGCCAATCCCCGGTCCGGGGATCTGGAAACACCATATATTTT
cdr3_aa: CASSQSPVRGSGNTIYF

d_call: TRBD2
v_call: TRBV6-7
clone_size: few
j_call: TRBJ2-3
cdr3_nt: TGTGCCAGCAGTTATAAACTAGCGGGGACAGATACGCAGTATTTT
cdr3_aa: CASSYKLAGTDTQYF

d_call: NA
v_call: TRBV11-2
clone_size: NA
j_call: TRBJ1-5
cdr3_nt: TGTGCCAGCAGCTTAGTTTCATATCAGCCCCAGCATTTT
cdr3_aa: CASSLVSYQPQHF

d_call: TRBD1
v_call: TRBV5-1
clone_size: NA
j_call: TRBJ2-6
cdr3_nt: TGCGCCAGCAGCTTTGGGACAGGTGGCTCTGGGGCCAACGTCCTGACTTTC
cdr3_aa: CASSFGTGGSGANVLTF

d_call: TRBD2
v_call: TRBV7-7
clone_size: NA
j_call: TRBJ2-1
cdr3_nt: TGTGCTAGCAGCTTAGCCAGCGGGACTCCGAGCTCCTACAATGAGCAGTTCTTC
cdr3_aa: CASSLASGTPSSYNEQFF

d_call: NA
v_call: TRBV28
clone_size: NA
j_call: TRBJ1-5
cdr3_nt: TGTGCCAGCAGTTTACCGCTCGGTCCAGGACAGCCCCAGCATTTT
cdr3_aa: CASSLPLGPGQPQHF

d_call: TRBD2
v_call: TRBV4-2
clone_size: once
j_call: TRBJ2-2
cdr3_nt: TGTGCCAGCAGCCAGGAGACTAGCGACACCGGGGAGCTGTTTTTT
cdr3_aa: CASSQETSDTGELFF

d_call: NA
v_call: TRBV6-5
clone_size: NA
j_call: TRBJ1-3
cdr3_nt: TGTGCCAGCAGGTCCTTCGGGTCTAGCACCATATATTTT
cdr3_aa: CASRSFGSSTIYF

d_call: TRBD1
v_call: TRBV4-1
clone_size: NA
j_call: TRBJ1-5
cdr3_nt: TGCGCCAGCAGCCGCGGGACAGGGGGCACCGGCAATCAGCCCCAGCATTTT
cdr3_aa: CASSRGTGGTGNQPQHF

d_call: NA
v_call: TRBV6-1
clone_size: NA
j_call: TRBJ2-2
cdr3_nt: TGTGCCAGCAGTGAATGGGGGAAACAGGGAGTCACCGGGGAGCTGTTTTTT
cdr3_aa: CASSEWGKQGVTGELFF

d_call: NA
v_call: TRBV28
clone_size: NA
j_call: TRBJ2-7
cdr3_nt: TGTGCCAGCAGAGGCTCCCGGGACACCTTCTACGAGCAGTACTTC
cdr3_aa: CASRGSRDTFYEQYF

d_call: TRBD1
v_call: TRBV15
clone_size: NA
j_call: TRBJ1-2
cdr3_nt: TGTGCCACCAGCAGAGTTGTGACAGGGCCCGGGAACTATGGCTACACCTTC
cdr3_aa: CATSRVVTGPGNYGYTF

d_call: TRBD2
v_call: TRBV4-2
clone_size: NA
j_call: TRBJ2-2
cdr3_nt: TGTGCCAGCAGCCAAGAATCCCGGGGGGGCTTGAACACCGGGGAGCTGTTTTTT
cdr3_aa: CASSQESRGGLNTGELFF

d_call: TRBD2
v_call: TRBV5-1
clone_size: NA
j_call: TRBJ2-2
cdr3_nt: TGCGCCAGCAGCTTGCGCGGGGGCACCGGGGAGCTGTTTTTT
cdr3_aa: CASSLRGGTGELFF

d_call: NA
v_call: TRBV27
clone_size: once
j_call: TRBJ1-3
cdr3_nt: TGTGCCAGCAGTCCCCAGACAGCTGGAAACACCATATATTTT
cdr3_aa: CASSPQTAGNTIYF

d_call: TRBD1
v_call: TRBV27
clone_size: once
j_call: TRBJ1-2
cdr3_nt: TGTGCCAGCAGTTTGGGGACAGGGGGTGGCTACACCTTC
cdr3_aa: CASSLGTGGGYTF

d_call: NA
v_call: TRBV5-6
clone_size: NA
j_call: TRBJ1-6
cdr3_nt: TGTGCCAGCAGAACTAGGACGGGGGCCTATAATTCACCCCTCCACTTT
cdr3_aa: CASRTRTGAYNSPLHF

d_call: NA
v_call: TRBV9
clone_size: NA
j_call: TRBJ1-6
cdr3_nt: TGTGCCAGCAGCGTAGGTGACGGGAGGGATTCACCCCTCCACTTT
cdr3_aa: CASSVGDGRDSPLHF

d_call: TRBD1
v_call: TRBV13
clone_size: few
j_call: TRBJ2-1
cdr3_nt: TGTGCCAGCAGCTTAGAGAGACAGGGGGCTAACAATGAGCAGTTCTTC
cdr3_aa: CASSLERQGANNEQFF

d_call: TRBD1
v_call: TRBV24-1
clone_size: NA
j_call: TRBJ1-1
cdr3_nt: TGTGCCACCAGTGAGGGGACAGCGAACACTGAAGCTTTCTTT
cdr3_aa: CATSEGTANTEAFF

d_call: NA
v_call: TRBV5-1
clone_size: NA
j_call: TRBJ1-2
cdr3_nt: TGCGCCAGCAGCCTGTCTCTGGGGGCGGATGGCTACACCTTC
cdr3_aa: CASSLSLGADGYTF

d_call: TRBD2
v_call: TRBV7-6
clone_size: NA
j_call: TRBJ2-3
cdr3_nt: TGTGCCAGCAGCTCCGAGCGGGGTGGTACGCAGTATTTT
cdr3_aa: CASSSERGGTQYF

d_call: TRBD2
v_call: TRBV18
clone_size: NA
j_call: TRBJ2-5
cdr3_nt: TGTGCCAGCTCACCTCCTAGCGGGGGGGCTGGGGAGACCCAGTACTTC
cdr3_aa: CASSPPSGGAGETQYF

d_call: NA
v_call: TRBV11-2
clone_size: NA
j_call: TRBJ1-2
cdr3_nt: TGTGCCAGCAGCTTAGGGCAGGGGAACTATGGCTACACCTTC
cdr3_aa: CASSLGQGNYGYTF

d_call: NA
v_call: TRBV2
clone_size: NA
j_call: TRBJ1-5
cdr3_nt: TGTGCCAGCAGTGAAGACAGTCTGGGCAATCAGCCCCAGCATTTT
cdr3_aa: CASSEDSLGNQPQHF

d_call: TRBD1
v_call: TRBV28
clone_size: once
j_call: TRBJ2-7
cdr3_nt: TGTGCCAGCAGTCCAACCCGACGAAAAGACAGGGGACCCTACGAGCAGTACTTC
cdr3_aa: CASSPTRRKDRGPYEQYF

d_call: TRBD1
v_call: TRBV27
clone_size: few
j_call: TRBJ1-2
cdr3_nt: TGTGCCAGCAGTTCTACCAGGGGACAGGGTCTCTATGGCTACACCTTC
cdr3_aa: CASSSTRGQGLYGYTF